Each of the 24 T cell receptor beta chains below was sequenced from the same sample in a study of blood T cell repertoires in COVID-19. The table came from immunoSEQ multiplex PCR; TCRdb's copy has only in-frame clones and leaves some out. In the table there are around 280,000 clones, around 87% of which are singletons. The sequencing input was peripheral blood. These receptors came from a woman aged 45-65 years who had recovered from COVID-19.

CDR3 residues: CASSSQGVGEKLFF. The DNA of the CDR3 is TGTGCCAGCAGTTCCCAGGGGGTGGGGGAAAAACTGTTTTTT. This chain uses TRBV7-2 with TRBJ1-4, with TRBD1 matching 7 bases. After removal of 6 bases from V and 8 bases from J, the junction contained 9 bases not matched to a gene. The germline V gene has CDR1 SGHTA and CDR2 FQGNSA. The CDR3 is made up of 14 amino acids.

The gene calls are TRBV12-3 or TRBV12-4 and TRBJ2-2; D call uncertain. The V gene lost 5 bases and the J gene lost 6 bases, with 10 bases spanning the gap. The CDR3 is 13 amino acids. The CDR3 sequence: CASSRLGAGELFF. The CDR3 bases are TGTGCCAGCAGTCGACTGGGTGCCGGGGAGCTGTTTTTT.

The chain carries TRBV3-1 (or the pseudogene TRBV3-2) and TRBJ2-7; TRBD2 matches 10 bases. Germline values: CDR1 LGHDT, CDR2 YNNKEL (reference sequence). V trimming: 0 bases; J trimming: 1 base; junction bases outside the gene matches: 6. This CDR3 contains 17 residues. This chain's CDR3 is CASSQEGTSDRSYEQYF. The CDR3 nucleotides read TGTGCCAGCAGCCAAGAAGGGACTAGCGACAGGTCCTACGAGCAGTACTTC.

The chain carries TRBV11-1 and TRBJ2-2; D uncertain. The germline V gene has CDR1 SGHAT and CDR2 FQDESV (reference sequence). Deletions cut 1 base from V and 4 bases from J, with 7 bases between. This CDR3 region has 14 residues. In DNA, the CDR3 is TGTGCCAGCAGCTTAGAGAGAGTCACCGGGGAGCTGTTTTTT. It specifies CASSLERVTGELFF.

The chain carries TRBV9 and TRBJ2-2; 10 bases fit TRBD1. CDR3 length: 16 amino acids. CDR1 and CDR2 (germline): SGDLS, YYNGEE. V gave up 1 base and J gave up 5 bases; unmatched junction bases: 5. CDR3 nucleotide sequence: TGTGCCAGCAGCGTACTCGGACAGGGGGATACCGGGGAGCTGTTTTTT. It specifies CASSVLGQGDTGELFF.

The chain combines TRBV6-2 or TRBV6-3 with TRBJ2-1; no reliable D call. Trimming took off 0 bases at V and 12 bases at J, with 9 bases between the two ends. From germline, CDR1 is MNHEY and CDR2 SVGEGT. This CDR3 region has 12 residues. The CDR3, as DNA: TGTGCCAGCAGTTACTCAGCGTTATGGCAGTTCTTC. Encoded protein: CASSYSALWQFF.

This clone was recorded a few times. The chain is built from TRBV9 and TRBJ1-1; tentatively, D is TRBD1 (6 bases). Germline-derived CDR1 and CDR2 are SGDLS and YYNGEE. The germline V and J ends were trimmed by 2 bases and 3 bases, with 8 bases remaining between them. The CDR3 runs to 13 residues. The CDR3 nucleotides read TGTGCCAGCAGCGTCAGGGGAGACACTGAAGCTTTCTTT. It encodes CASSVRGDTEAFF. Drawing the rest from reference TRBV9 and TRBJ1-1, the complete variable domain is DSGVTQTPKHLITATGQRVTLRCSPRSGDLSVYWYQQSLDQGLQFLIQYYNGEERAKGNILERFSAQQFPDLHSELNLSSLELGDSALYFCASSVRGDTEAFFGQGTRLTVV.

The chain uses TRBV30 and TRBJ2-5, with 7 bases lining up with TRBD2. V lost 3 bases, J lost 3 bases, and 16 bases stayed unmatched. The CDR3 covers 17 residues. In germline, CDR1 is GTSNPN, CDR2 SVGIG (reference sequence). The CDR3 coding sequence is TGTGCCTGGAGACCCGGGGGGATCGCGGGGTTCAAAGAGACCCAGTACTTC. It translates to CAWRPGGIAGFKETQYF.

The chain carries TRBV7-9 and TRBJ1-6; D may be TRBD1 (5 bases). Germline V gene sequence: CDR1 SEHNR, CDR2 FQNEAQ (reference sequence). This CDR3 spans 14 amino acids. The V gene lost 4 bases and the J gene lost 6 bases, with 10 bases spanning the gap. As DNA, the CDR3 is TGTGCCAGCAGCTCGGACATTCGTAATTCACCCCTCCACTTT. The encoded protein is CASSSDIRNSPLHF. The whole variable domain, remainder taken from reference TRBV7-9 and TRBJ1-6, is DTGVSQNPRHKITKRGQNVTFRCDPISEHNRLYWYRQTLGQGPEFLTYFQNEAQLEKSRLLSDRFSAERPKGSFSTLEIQRTEQGDSAMYLCASSSDIRNSPLHFGNGTRLTVT.

The V call is TRBV2, the J call TRBJ1-6; D might be TRBD1 (6 bases). V was trimmed by 3 bases and J by 7 bases, leaving 10 bases between them. The CDR3 has 14 residues. CDR1 and CDR2 from the germline V gene are SNHLY and FYNNEI. CDR3 sequence: CASSDRGRNSPLHF. For the CDR3, the DNA is TGTGCCAGCAGTGACAGGGGAAGGAATTCACCCCTCCACTTT.

The chain joins TRBV19 to TRBJ1-2; D not resolved. The CDR3 has 14 residues. From germline, CDR1 is LNHDA and CDR2 SQIVND (reference sequence). Trimming removed 4 bases from V and 0 bases from J, with 9 bases in between. This CDR3 is CASSNAASNYGYTF. The CDR3 DNA reads TGTGCCAGTAGTAACGCGGCCTCTAACTATGGCTACACCTTC.

On this clone: Additional DNA sequences in this sample encode the identical CDR3. This rearrangement joins TRBV5-1 to TRBJ2-5; 7 bases map to TRBD1. The CDR3 covers 14 residues. Per the germline V gene, CDR1 is SGHRS and CDR2 is YFSETQ. J gave up 2 bases and V 4 bases, and 5 bases lay outside the gene matches. The CDR3 region has the DNA TGCGCCAGCAGCCCTGGGACAGCACAAGAGACCCAGTACTTC. Its translation is CASSPGTAQETQYF.

This clone was detected only a few times. This chain links TRBV6-5 with TRBJ1-1; the D is unclear. The ends were cut back, 5 bases at V and 1 base at J, with 11 bases in the middle. CDR3 length equals 14 residues. Germline V gene sequence: CDR1 MNHEY, CDR2 SVGAGI. The CDR3 loop reads CASSHTTGNTEAFF. CDR3 sequence (DNA): TGTGCCAGCAGTCATACGACGGGGAACACTGAAGCTTTCTTT.

The chain's CDR3 is CASKGDNAKQFF. For the CDR3, the DNA is TGTGCCAGCAAGGGGGACAACGCGAAGCAGTTCTTC. The rearrangement links TRBV12-3 or TRBV12-4 to TRBJ2-1; D might be TRBD1 (6 bases). V was trimmed by 7 bases and J by 11 bases, leaving 15 bases between them. The CDR3 spans 12 residues.

The chain links TRBV6-2 or TRBV6-3 to TRBJ2-7, with D perhaps matching TRBD2 (7 bases). V was pared by 2 bases and J by 4 bases, with 12 bases between. The CDR3 is 14 amino acids. Germline lookup yields CDR1 MNHEY and CDR2 SVGEGT. The CDR3: CASSYRGAEYEQYF. CDR3 coding DNA: TGTGCCAGCAGTTACCGGGGGGCTGAGTACGAGCAGTACTTC.

This chain uses TRBV9 with TRBJ2-5; TRBD1 is a possible D gene (6 bases). The germline V gene has CDR1 SGDLS and CDR2 YYNGEE. The ends were cut back, 0 bases at V and 5 bases at J, with 14 bases in the middle. CDR3 length: 15 residues. CDR3 sequence: CASSVVQGAWETQYF. CDR3 bases: TGTGCCAGCAGCGTAGTACAGGGAGCTTGGGAGACCCAGTACTTC.

The rearrangement joins TRBV30 to TRBJ1-2; TRBD1 might be the D (6 bases). V dropped 6 bases and J dropped 7 bases, with 12 bases sitting between them. Germline V gives CDR1 GTSNPN, CDR2 SVGIG (reference sequence). There are 11 residues in the CDR3. The CDR3 region is CACDRLGGYTF. CDR3 nucleotide sequence: TGTGCCTGTGACAGGTTGGGTGGCTACACCTTC.

This rearrangement joins TRBV15 to TRBJ2-1; D is uncertain. CDR1 is LNHNV, CDR2 YYDKDF, per germline (reference sequence). V lost 0 bases and J 7 bases, leaving 7 bases between the germline ends. CDR3 length: 13 residues. CDR3 region: CATSRDLGNEQFF. CDR3 DNA: TGTGCCACCAGCAGAGATCTCGGTAATGAGCAGTTCTTC.

This chain links TRBV4-2 with TRBJ2-5; TRBD1 is a possible D gene (6 bases). V dropped 1 base and J dropped 5 bases, with 17 bases sitting between them. Germline values: CDR1 LGHNA, CDR2 YNFKEQ. CDR3 length: 16 amino acids. The chain's CDR3 is CASSQALGAIGETQYF. CDR3 nucleotide sequence: TGTGCCAGCAGCCAAGCGCTGGGGGCGATTGGGGAGACCCAGTACTTC.

This clone has more than one count but fewer than ten. J is TRBJ1-3 and V is TRBV3-1 (or the pseudogene TRBV3-2); 8 bases match TRBD1. The V and J ends lost 0 bases and 3 bases, in that order; junction bases with no gene match: 7. Germline loops: CDR1 LGHDT, CDR2 YNNKEL (reference sequence). The CDR3 runs 17 residues. The chain's CDR3 is CASSQDFRRGLGNTIYF. The CDR3 region has the DNA TGTGCCAGCAGCCAAGATTTCCGCAGGGGGCTTGGAAACACCATATATTTT.

In this sample, this clone turned up once. The chain uses TRBV5-1 and TRBJ2-2; 7 positions agree with TRBD1. The CDR3 runs 15 residues. Germline CDR1 and CDR2: SGHRS and YFSETQ. The V segment lost 3 bases and the J segment 4 bases; nucleotides outside the gene matches: 6. CDR3 amino acids: CASSYSAGGTGELFF. In nucleotides, the CDR3 is TGCGCCAGCAGCTACAGTGCAGGGGGCACCGGGGAGCTGTTTTTT. Full variable domain (remainder filled in from reference TRBV5-1 and TRBJ2-2): KAGVTQTPRYLIKTRGQQVTLSCSPISGHRSVSWYQQTPGQGLQFLFEYFSETQRNKGNFPGRFSGRQFSNSRSEMNVSTLELGDSALYLCASSYSAGGTGELFFGEGSRLTVL.

The rearrangement uses TRBV10-3 and TRBJ2-1, with 16 bases aligning to TRBD2. Unmatched junction bases numbered 10, after V lost 3 bases and J lost 8 bases. This CDR3 spans 18 amino acids. Germline CDR1 ENHRY, CDR2 SYGVKD. The CDR3 spells CAISDGTSGRASVDEQFF. CDR3 bases: TGTGCCATCAGTGACGGGACTAGCGGGAGGGCCTCGGTCGATGAGCAGTTCTTC.

This chain joins TRBV28 and TRBJ2-5; perhaps TRBD2 as D (5 bases). This CDR3 has 15 residues. Germline-derived CDR1 and CDR2 are MDHEN and SYDVKM. Trimming shortened V by 7 bases and J by 1 base, and 16 bases separated the two germline ends. This chain's CDR3 is CASTPSGRAQETQYF. In DNA form, the CDR3 reads TGTGCCAGCACCCCTTCCGGGCGGGCCCAAGAGACCCAGTACTTC.

J is TRBJ1-1 and V is TRBV11-1; tentatively, D is TRBD1 (6 bases). From germline, CDR1 is SGHAT and CDR2 FQDESV (reference sequence). The ends were cut back, 2 bases at V and 8 bases at J, with 12 bases in the middle. The CDR3 runs to 13 residues. The CDR3 coding sequence is TGTGCCAGCAGCTTACTGAGTACAGGGGAAGCTTTCTTT. Translation: CASSLLSTGEAFF.